The 32 T cell receptor beta chains below all came from one sample that was sequenced in a study of blood T cell repertoires in COVID-19 (dated by TCRdb to between 2020 and 2021). Receptors were amplified or captured by the immunoSEQ multiplex PCR assay. Held by TCRdb, this immuneACCESS table contains in-frame sequences only and omits some clones. Under half of the omission traces to an unresolved V gene where checked; the cause of the rest is unknown. The sample contains about 150,000 clones, 65% to 85% of them found a single time. In total, the top ten clones hold 5.8% of the sample. What was sequenced was PBMCs or T cells enriched from blood (not recorded which). The receptor source for this set is a woman in her forties or fifties who had been exposed to COVID-19.

This sequence joins TRBV4-1 and TRBJ1-2, with TRBD1 as a possible D gene (6 bases). The CDR3 covers 14 residues. Per germline, CDR1 MGHRA and CDR2 YSYEKL. Trimming removed 0 bases from V and 4 bases from J, with 9 bases in between. The CDR3 loop is CASSQEGARYGYTF. As DNA, the CDR3 is TGCGCCAGCAGCCAAGAGGGGGCGCGCTATGGCTACACCTTC.

The V and J genes are TRBV12-3 or TRBV12-4 and TRBJ2-1; D remains unclear. This CDR3 has 11 residues. The V end lost 1 base, the J end lost 8 bases, and 3 bases lay between the germline ends. The CDR3 DNA reads TGTGCCAGCAGTTTAGTCGATGAGCAGTTCTTC. It is translated as CASSLVDEQFF.

This clone was seen once. The chain employs TRBV18 and TRBJ1-1, with 9 bases aligning to TRBD1. The germline V gene has CDR1 KGHSH and CDR2 LQKENI. V lost 0 bases and J lost 1; bases outside the gene matches: 6. The CDR3 runs 17 residues. The CDR3 loop is CASSPPGTGFKNTEAFF. The CDR3 nucleotides read TGTGCCAGCTCACCACCGGGGACAGGGTTTAAGAACACTGAAGCTTTCTTT.

The chain carries TRBV10-3 and TRBJ1-5; TRBD1 might be the D (5 bases). Germline-derived CDR1 and CDR2 are ENHRY and SYGVKD. V was trimmed by 7 bases and J by 0 bases, leaving 19 bases between them. The CDR3 is 17 amino acids. CDR3 amino acids: CAITYVGGKNSNQPQHF. The CDR3 DNA follows: TGTGCCATCACCTATGTCGGGGGGAAGAATAGCAATCAGCCCCAGCATTTT.

The genes are TRBV5-6 and TRBJ1-2; D not resolved. Trimming took 2 bases from V and 6 from J, leaving 14 bases between them. The CDR3 loop spans 14 amino acids. Looked up from germline, CDR1 is SGHDT and CDR2 is YYEEEE. CDR3 loop: CASSFLRGDNGYTF. DNA for the CDR3: TGTGCCAGCAGCTTCCTCCGGGGAGACAATGGCTACACCTTC.

This clone was seen more than once but under ten times. The rearrangement joins TRBV6-4 to TRBJ2-6; a possible D gene is TRBD1 (6 bases). This CDR3 has 16 residues. Germline CDR1 is MRHNA and CDR2 is SNTAGT. V was cut by 0 bases and J by 0 bases, with 6 bases left in between. CDR3 loop: CASSDSGGSGANVLTF. In DNA, the CDR3 is TGTGCCAGCAGTGACTCAGGGGGCTCTGGGGCCAACGTCCTGACTTTC.

J is TRBJ2-1 and V is TRBV10-2; 9 bases map to TRBD2. The CDR3 runs 14 residues. Germline loops: CDR1 WSHSY, CDR2 SAAADI. V was pared by 6 bases and J by 8 bases, with 8 bases of the junction left unmatched. Written as DNA, the CDR3 is TGCGCCAGCAGCGGCGGGGGGGGTAGGGATGAGCAGTTCTTC. Protein sequence: CASSGGGGRDEQFF.

CDR3 sequence (DNA): TGTGCCAGCAGCCGCGGACAGGGGGGAGGAAACACCATATATTTT. Amino acid sequence: CASSRGQGGGNTIYF. The chain carries TRBV5-4 and TRBJ1-3; 10 bases match TRBD1. The CDR3 length is 15 residues. CDR1 and CDR2 (germline): SGHNT, YYREEE (reference sequence). The V and J ends lost 4 bases and 4 bases, in that order; junction bases with no gene match: 5.

The chain is built from TRBV30 and TRBJ2-5; D is uncertain. Trimming removed 8 bases from V and 4 bases from J, with 11 bases in between. Per the germline V gene, CDR1 is GTSNPN and CDR2 is SVGIG (reference sequence). CDR3 length: 11 residues. The CDR3 nucleotides are TGTGCCGCCAAGCAGGCAGAGACCCAGTACTTC. This gives the protein CAAKQAETQYF. The full variable domain, with the rest looked up from reference TRBV30 and TRBJ2-5, is SQTIHQWPATLVQPVGSPLSLECTVEGTSNPNLYWYRQAAGRGLQLLFYSVGIGQISSEVPQNLSASRPQDRQFILSSKKLLLSDSGFYLCAAKQAETQYFGPGTRLLVL.

The chain is built from TRBV5-1 and TRBJ2-5; D might be TRBD1 (7 bases). The CDR3 is made up of 16 amino acids. Per the germline V gene, CDR1 is SGHRS and CDR2 is YFSETQ. Trimming shortened V by 0 bases and J by 4 bases, and 16 bases separated the two germline ends. The CDR3 nucleotides are TGCGCCAGCAGCTTGGCCCCGGCAGGGGGAGGAGAGACCCAGTACTTC. This codes for CASSLAPAGGGETQYF. Filled out from reference TRBV5-1 and TRBJ2-5, the complete variable domain reads KAGVTQTPRYLIKTRGQQVTLSCSPISGHRSVSWYQQTPGQGLQFLFEYFSETQRNKGNFPGRFSGRQFSNSRSEMNVSTLELGDSALYLCASSLAPAGGGETQYFGPGTRLLVL.

The genes are TRBV2 and TRBJ2-7, with 8 nucleotides matching TRBD1. Germline loops: CDR1 SNHLY, CDR2 FYNNEI. The CDR3 is made up of 16 amino acids. The trim removed 2 bases at V and 0 bases at J, leaving 6 bases unmatched. This CDR3 is CASSEQGAAGSYEQYF. The DNA for the CDR3 is TGTGCCAGCAGTGAACAGGGGGCGGCGGGCTCCTACGAGCAGTACTTC.

As regards this clone: A junction end diverges from the germline sequence, so it may reflect a read error. V usage is TRBV19 and J usage is TRBJ2-1, with a tentative D call TRBD2 (5 bases). This CDR3 region has 13 residues. Germline V CDR1 and CDR2: LNHDA, SQIVND (reference sequence). This CDR3 is CASSLPPRTPEVF. CDR3 DNA: TGTGCCAGTAGCCTACCCCCCCGGACTCCCGAAGTCTTC.

This sequence joins TRBV10-2 and TRBJ1-2; the D gene is possibly TRBD1 (5 bases). The V end lost 6 bases, the J end lost 6 bases, and 11 bases lay between the germline ends. The CDR3 is made up of 12 amino acids. The V gene's germline CDR1 is WSHSY and CDR2 SAAADI. The CDR3 is CASREGTHGYTF. CDR3 DNA sequence: TGCGCCAGCAGGGAGGGGACTCATGGCTACACCTTC.

The chain links TRBV7-2 to TRBJ2-5; maybe TRBD2 (6 bases). Germline V gene sequence: CDR1 SGHTA, CDR2 FQGNSA. This CDR3 contains 14 residues. The V gene lost 2 bases and the J gene lost 4 bases, with 11 bases spanning the gap. CDR3 loop: CASSLRGRRETQYF. Here the CDR3 DNA reads TGTGCCAGCAGCTTACGGGGGAGGCGAGAGACCCAGTACTTC.

This rearrangement joins TRBV11-2 to TRBJ2-5; D remains ambiguous. Germline CDR1 reads SGHAT; CDR2 reads FQNNGV. The CDR3 runs 15 residues. Deletions cut 1 base from V and 5 bases from J, with 14 bases between. The CDR3 DNA is TGTGCCAGCAGCTTAGGTGCAGGCCGCCAGGAGACCCAGTACTTC. Its protein is CASSLGAGRQETQYF.

This chain joins TRBV5-4 and TRBJ1-1, with D possibly matching TRBD1 (6 bases). There are 17 residues in the CDR3. Germline CDR1 and CDR2: SGHNT and YYREEE (reference sequence). V was cut by 7 bases and J by 1 base, with 23 bases left in between. CDR3 amino acids: CASAPEPTGPANTEAFF. In nucleotides, the CDR3 is TGTGCCAGCGCCCCCGAGCCCACAGGGCCCGCGAACACTGAAGCTTTCTTT.

This clone showed up just once. This sequence joins TRBV5-1 and TRBJ2-1; 10 nucleotides match TRBD2. This CDR3 has 17 residues. The trim removed 3 bases at V and 5 bases at J, leaving 11 bases unmatched. CDR1 is SGHRS, CDR2 YFSETQ, per germline. CDR3 amino acids: CASSYYMGLARNNEQFF. The CDR3 DNA reads as TGCGCCAGCAGCTACTATATGGGACTAGCGCGGAACAATGAGCAGTTCTTC.

This chain uses TRBV9 with TRBJ2-1; D uncertain. V was trimmed by 0 bases and J by 7 bases, leaving 17 bases between them. Looked up from germline, CDR1 is SGDLS and CDR2 is YYNGEE. The CDR3 is made up of 16 amino acids. The DNA for the CDR3 is TGTGCCAGCAGCGTAGTCCCAACGACGGGTAGAAATGAGCAGTTCTTC. It codes for CASSVVPTTGRNEQFF.

The chain couples TRBV2 to TRBJ1-2; 9 bases are a match to TRBD1. The germline CDR1 and CDR2 sequences are SNHLY and FYNNEI. Trimming at V came to 8 bases and at J to 4 bases, leaving 8 bases not matched to a gene. The CDR3 is 14 residues long. This chain's CDR3 is CASPSPDRGYGYTF. The CDR3 nucleotides are TGTGCCAGCCCTAGTCCGGACAGGGGCTATGGCTACACCTTC.

The rearrangement joins TRBV29-1 to TRBJ1-5, with D possibly being TRBD1 (5 bases). The CDR3 length is 11 residues. Trimming pared 2 bases from V and 11 bases from J, leaving 10 bases between. Germline CDR1 SQVTM, CDR2 ANQGSEA. The CDR3 region is CSVETPGAQHF. In nucleotides, the CDR3 is TGCAGCGTTGAAACCCCGGGGGCCCAGCATTTT.

The rearrangement uses TRBV10-2 and TRBJ2-6; possible D gene TRBD2, 6 bases. V was clipped by 10 bases and J by 4 bases, with 17 bases between them. The CDR3 covers 15 residues. The germline gives CDR1 WSHSY, CDR2 SAAADI. The chain's CDR3 is CATSLREEGANVLTF. DNA for the CDR3: TGCGCCACCAGCCTGAGGGAGGAAGGGGCCAACGTCCTGACTTTC.

This clone was observed once. The chain links TRBV19 to TRBJ2-7, with D tentatively TRBD1 (5 bases). Trimming pared 7 bases from V and 7 bases from J, leaving 17 bases between. The CDR3 has 13 residues. From germline, CDR1 is LNHDA and CDR2 SQIVND (reference sequence). As DNA, the CDR3 is TGTGCCAGTACCCAAGGGGCCCAAGGAGAGCAGTACTTC. Protein: CASTQGAQGEQYF.

The rearrangement uses TRBV20-1 and TRBJ2-5, with 7 bases that match TRBD1. Germline-derived CDR1 and CDR2 are DFQATT and SNEGSKA (reference sequence). The trim removed 3 bases at V and 7 bases at J, leaving 11 bases unmatched. This CDR3 region has 14 residues. In DNA, the CDR3 is TGCAGTGCTAGTAAGGGGGCGGTAGGTGGGACCCAGTACTTC. Translation: CSASKGAVGGTQYF.

The chain combines TRBV11-2 with TRBJ2-1, with 10 bases lining up with TRBD1. Germline-derived CDR1 and CDR2 are SGHAT and FQNNGV. Germline trimming cut 0 bases from V and 16 bases from J; bases unmatched to any gene: 6. The CDR3 totals 13 residues. CDR3 DNA sequence: TGTGCCAGCAGCTTAGATGAACGGGACAGGGGATTCTTC. Amino acids: CASSLDERDRGFF.

The chain carries TRBV7-9 and TRBJ2-1; D may be TRBD2 (5 bases). Germline CDR1 is SEHNR and CDR2 is FQNEAQ (reference sequence). The CDR3 spans 15 residues. Trimming left V 6 bases short and J 0 bases short, with 12 bases between. The CDR3 region is CASREEGDSYNEQFF. The CDR3 nucleotides are TGTGCCAGCAGGGAAGAGGGAGACTCCTACAATGAGCAGTTCTTC.

In its sample, this clone was seen once. The V and J genes are TRBV6-4 and TRBJ1-2, with 8 bases aligning to TRBD1. Trimming at V came to 0 bases and at J to 8 bases, leaving 5 bases not matched to a gene. The CDR3 loop spans 14 amino acids. The germline V gene encodes CDR1 MRHNA and CDR2 SNTAGT. CDR3 region: CASSDSRQGAGYTF. The DNA for the CDR3 is TGTGCCAGCAGTGACTCGAGGCAGGGGGCGGGCTACACCTTC.

In DNA form, the CDR3 reads TGTGCCAGCAGTAACCGGGACAGGGGGGATCAGCCCCAGCATTTT. Its protein is CASSNRDRGDQPQHF. The chain combines TRBV27 with TRBJ1-5; 11 nucleotides line up with TRBD1. Germline values: CDR1 MNHEY, CDR2 SMNVEV (reference sequence). CDR3 size: 15 residues. V trimming: 5 bases; J trimming: 5 bases; junction bases outside the gene matches: 5.

This clone showed up just once. The genes are TRBV2 and TRBJ1-1, with D tentatively TRBD1 (6 bases). V was trimmed by 2 bases and J by 8 bases, leaving 18 bases between them. CDR1 and CDR2 (germline): SNHLY, FYNNEI. CDR3 length equals 15 residues. CDR3 sequence: CASSERSGGATEAFF. CDR3 nucleotide sequence: TGTGCCAGCAGTGAACGGTCGGGGGGGGCGACCGAAGCTTTCTTT.

This clone turned up a few times. V gene TRBV5-6 combines with J gene TRBJ1-6; no definite D call. The ends were cut back, 1 base at V and 7 bases at J, with 12 bases in the middle. This CDR3 is 15 amino acids long. Germline CDR1 SGHDT, CDR2 YYEEEE. Here the CDR3 reads CASSLLDGRNSPLHF. DNA of the CDR3: TGTGCCAGCAGCTTGCTGGATGGGCGCAATTCACCCCTCCACTTT.

The CDR3 loop is CAIKTGTYEQYF. The DNA of the CDR3 is TGTGCCATCAAGACGGGGACCTACGAGCAGTACTTC. The chain uses TRBV7-2 and TRBJ2-7, with a weak D call TRBD2 (5 bases). The CDR3 spans 12 residues. CDR1 SGHTA and CDR2 FQGNSA come from the germline V gene. V was cut by 10 bases and J by 2 bases, with 12 bases left in between.

The J gene is TRBJ1-5, the V gene TRBV2; D remains unclear. This CDR3 comprises 15 residues. With 5 bases removed from V and 0 bases from J, the gap between germline ends came to 11 bases. Germline CDR1 and CDR2: SNHLY and FYNNEI. CDR3 DNA: TGTGCCAGCAGTATCACTCATCCTAGCAATCAGCCCCAGCATTTT. This encodes CASSITHPSNQPQHF. Using reference TRBV2 and TRBJ1-5 for the parts outside the CDR3, the full variable domain is EPEVTQTPSHQVTQMGQEVILRCVPISNHLYFYWYRQILGQKVEFLVSFYNNEISEKSEIFDDQFSVERPDGSNFTLKIRSTKLEDSAMYFCASSITHPSNQPQHFGDGTRLSIL.

Here the CDR3 reads CASSVGLASGGAKAYEQYF. CDR3 nucleotide sequence: TGTGCCAGCAGCGTAGGATTGGCTAGCGGGGGGGCCAAGGCCTACGAGCAGTACTTC. The rearrangement uses TRBV9 and TRBJ2-7; 12 bases are shared with TRBD2. V was pared by 0 bases and J by 2 bases, with 12 bases of the junction left unmatched. CDR1 and CDR2 (germline): SGDLS, YYNGEE. The CDR3 covers 19 residues. The whole variable domain, filled in from reference TRBV9 and TRBJ2-7, reads DSGVTQTPKHLITATGQRVTLRCSPRSGDLSVYWYQQSLDQGLQFLIQYYNGEERAKGNILERFSAQQFPDLHSELNLSSLELGDSALYFCASSVGLASGGAKAYEQYFGPGTRLTVT.